The T cell receptor (beta chain) described here comes from a study of blood T cell repertoires in COVID-19. About the study: T cells, B-cell-depleted T cells, or PBMCs provided the cDNA or gDNA that served as material.

TCRdb's copy holds only in-frame clones and misses some; the assay was immunoSEQ multiplex PCR. The sample holds under 250,000 clones, around nine tenths seen once. V lost 3 bases to trimming and J lost 4 bases, with 13 bases between them. CDR3 size: 14 residues. From germline, CDR1 is SGHNT and CDR2 YYREEE (reference sequence). The chain recombines TRBV5-4 with TRBJ1-2; D not certain. The sequence was collected from a man of 80 years or more with acute or convalescent COVID-19. The sample taken for sequencing was peripheral blood. The chain's CDR3 is CASSSPGDSYGYTF. The CDR3, as DNA: TGTGCCAGCAGCTCACCGGGAGATAGCTATGGCTACACCTTC.